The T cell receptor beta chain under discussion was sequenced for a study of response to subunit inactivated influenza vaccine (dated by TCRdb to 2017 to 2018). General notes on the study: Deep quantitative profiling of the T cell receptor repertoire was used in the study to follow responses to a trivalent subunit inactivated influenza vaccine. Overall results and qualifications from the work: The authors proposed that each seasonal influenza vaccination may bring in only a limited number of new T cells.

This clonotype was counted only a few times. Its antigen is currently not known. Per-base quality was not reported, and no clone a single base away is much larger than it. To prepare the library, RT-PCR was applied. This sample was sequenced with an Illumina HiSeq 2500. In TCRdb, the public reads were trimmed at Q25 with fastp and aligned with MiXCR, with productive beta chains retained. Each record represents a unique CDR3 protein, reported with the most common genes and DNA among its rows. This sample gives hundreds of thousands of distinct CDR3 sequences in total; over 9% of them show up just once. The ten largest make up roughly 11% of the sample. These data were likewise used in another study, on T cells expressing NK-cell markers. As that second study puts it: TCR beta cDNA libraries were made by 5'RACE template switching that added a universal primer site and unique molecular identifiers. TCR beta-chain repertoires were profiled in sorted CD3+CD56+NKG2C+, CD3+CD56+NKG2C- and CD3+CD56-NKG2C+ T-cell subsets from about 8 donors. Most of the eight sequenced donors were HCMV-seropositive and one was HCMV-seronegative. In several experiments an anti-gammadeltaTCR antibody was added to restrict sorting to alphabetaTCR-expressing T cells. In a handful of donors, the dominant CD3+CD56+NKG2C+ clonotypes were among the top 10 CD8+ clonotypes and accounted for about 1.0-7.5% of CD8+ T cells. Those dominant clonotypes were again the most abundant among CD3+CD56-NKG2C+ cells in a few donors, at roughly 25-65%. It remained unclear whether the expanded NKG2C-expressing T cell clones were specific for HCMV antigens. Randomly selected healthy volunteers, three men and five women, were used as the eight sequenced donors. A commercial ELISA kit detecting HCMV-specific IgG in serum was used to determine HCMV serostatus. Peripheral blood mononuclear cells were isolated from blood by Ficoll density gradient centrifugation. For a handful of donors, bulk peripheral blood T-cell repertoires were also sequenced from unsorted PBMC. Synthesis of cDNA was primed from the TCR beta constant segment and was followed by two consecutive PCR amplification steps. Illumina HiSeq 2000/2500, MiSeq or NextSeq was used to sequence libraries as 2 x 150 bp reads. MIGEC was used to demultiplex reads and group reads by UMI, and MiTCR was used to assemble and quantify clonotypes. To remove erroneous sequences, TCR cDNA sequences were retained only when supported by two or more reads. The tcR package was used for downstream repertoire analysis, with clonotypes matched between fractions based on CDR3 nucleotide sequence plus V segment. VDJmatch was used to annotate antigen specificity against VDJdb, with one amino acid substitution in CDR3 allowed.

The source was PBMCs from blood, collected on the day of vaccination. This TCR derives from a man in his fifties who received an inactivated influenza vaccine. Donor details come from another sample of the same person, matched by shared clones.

The sequenced DNA: TGTGCCAGCAGCCAAGCTTATGAGCAGTTCTTC. Its coded protein is CASSQAYEQFF. Recombination joined TRBV14 with TRBJ2-1, with no confidently assigned D gene. Based on the germline V gene, the CDR1 and CDR2 sequences are SGHDN and FVKESK. V gives up 1 base and J gives up 8 bases, and the segment between their germline ends measures 3 bases. The cysteine opens and the phenylalanine closes a CDR3 of 11 amino acids. The DNA shown is the 33-base CDR3, in frame from base 1.